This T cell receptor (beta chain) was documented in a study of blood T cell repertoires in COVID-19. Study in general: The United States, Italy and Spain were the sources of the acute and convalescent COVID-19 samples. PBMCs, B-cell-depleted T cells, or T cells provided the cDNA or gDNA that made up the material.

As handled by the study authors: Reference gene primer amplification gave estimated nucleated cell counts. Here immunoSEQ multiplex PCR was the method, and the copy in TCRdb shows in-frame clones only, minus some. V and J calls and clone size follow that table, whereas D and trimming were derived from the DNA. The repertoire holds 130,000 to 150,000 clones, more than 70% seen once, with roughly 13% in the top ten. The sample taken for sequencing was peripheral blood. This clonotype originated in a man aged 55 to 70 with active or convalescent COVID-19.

The CDR3 DNA reads TGTGCCAGCAGTTACGCAGGCCTCTATGGCTACACCTTC. Protein product: CASSYAGLYGYTF. J is TRBJ1-2 and V is TRBV28; D is unclear. This CDR3 is built from 13 residues. Deletions cut 4 bases from V and 4 bases from J, with 10 bases between. From germline, CDR1 is MDHEN and CDR2 SYDVKM.